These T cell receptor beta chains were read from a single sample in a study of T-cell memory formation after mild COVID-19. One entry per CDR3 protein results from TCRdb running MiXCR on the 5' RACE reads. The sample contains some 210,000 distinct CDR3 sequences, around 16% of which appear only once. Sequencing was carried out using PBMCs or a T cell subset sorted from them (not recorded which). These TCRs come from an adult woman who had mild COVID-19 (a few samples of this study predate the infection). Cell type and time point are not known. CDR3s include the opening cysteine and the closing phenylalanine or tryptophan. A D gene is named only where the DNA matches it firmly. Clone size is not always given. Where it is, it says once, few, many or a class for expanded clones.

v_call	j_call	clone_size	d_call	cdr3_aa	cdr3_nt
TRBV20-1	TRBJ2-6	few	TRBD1	CSALGLTGGLRSGANVLTF	TGCAGTGCTTTAGGGCTGACAGGGGGTCTTCGATCTGGGGCCAACGTCCTGACTTTC
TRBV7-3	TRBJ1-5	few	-	CASSLSWRRAVKRNQPQHF	TGTGCCAGCAGCCTCTCCTGGAGACGGGCGGTTAAGCGCAATCAGCCCCAGCATTTT
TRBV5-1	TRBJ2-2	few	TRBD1	CASTPGQGNTGELFF	TGCGCCAGCACCCCGGGACAGGGGAACACCGGGGAGCTGTTTTTT
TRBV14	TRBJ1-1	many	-	CASSQGTLNTEAFF	TGTGCCAGCAGCCAAGGGACCTTGAACACTGAAGCTTTCTTT
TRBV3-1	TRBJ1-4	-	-	CASSQVWRDEKLFF	TGTGCCAGCAGCCAAGTGTGGAGGGATGAAAAACTGTTTTTT
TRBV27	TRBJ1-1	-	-	CASRGGVGNTEAFF	TGTGCCAGCAGGGGAGGGGTGGGGAACACTGAAGCTTTCTTT
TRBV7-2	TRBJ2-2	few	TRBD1	CASSSTDRGNTGELFF	TGTGCCAGCAGCTCGACCGACAGGGGGAACACCGGGGAGCTGTTTTTT
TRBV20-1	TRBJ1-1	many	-	CSARGGVKGEAFF	TGCAGTGCTAGGGGTGGAGTGAAGGGCGAAGCTTTCTTT
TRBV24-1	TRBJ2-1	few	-	CATSARGGAHNEQFF	TGTGCCACCAGTGCCCGTGGCGGGGCTCACAATGAGCAGTTCTTC
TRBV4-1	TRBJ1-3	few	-	CASSRDRTSGNTIYF	TGCGCCAGCAGCCGGGATAGGACGAGTGGAAACACCATATATTTT
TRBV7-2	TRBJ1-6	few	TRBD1	CASSYPGQGAGSPLHF	TGTGCCAGCAGCTACCCGGGACAGGGGGCCGGATCACCCCTCCACTTT
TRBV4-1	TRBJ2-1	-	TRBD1	CASSQDTRRGRGLNEQFF	TGCGCCAGCAGCCAAGATACGCGAAGGGGGCGCGGGTTAAATGAGCAGTTCTTC
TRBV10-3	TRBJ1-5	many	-	CAIKQGLESNQPQHF	TGTGCCATCAAACAGGGTTTAGAAAGCAATCAGCCCCAGCATTTT
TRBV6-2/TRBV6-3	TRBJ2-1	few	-	CASGNRVLSGANEQFF	TGTGCCAGCGGGAACAGGGTCCTATCGGGGGCTAATGAGCAGTTCTTC
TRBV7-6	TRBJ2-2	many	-	CASSLDGSGGELFF	TGTGCCAGCAGCTTAGATGGAAGTGGCGGGGAGCTGTTTTTT
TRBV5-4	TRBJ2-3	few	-	CASSLAGGTDTDTQYF	TGTGCCAGCAGCTTGGCTGGGGGAACCGACACAGATACGCAGTATTTT
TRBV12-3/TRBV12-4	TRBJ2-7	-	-	CASGKGVGYEQYF	TGTGCCAGCGGGAAGGGGGTTGGCTACGAGCAGTACTTC
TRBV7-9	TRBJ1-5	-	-	CASSFKGRGQPQHF	TGTGCCAGCAGCTTTAAGGGGCGTGGGCAGCCCCAGCATTTT
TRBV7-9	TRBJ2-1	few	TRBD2	CASSLGLAGGFSSNEQFF	TGTGCCAGCAGCTTAGGACTAGCGGGGGGCTTCTCTTCCAATGAGCAGTTCTTC
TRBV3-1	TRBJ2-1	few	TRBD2	CASSLSGAFNEQFF	TGTGCCAGCAGCCTTAGCGGGGCTTTTAATGAGCAGTTCTTC
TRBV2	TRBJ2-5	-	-	CASSARQVTQETQYF	TGTGCCAGCAGTGCCCGACAGGTTACACAAGAGACCCAGTACTTC
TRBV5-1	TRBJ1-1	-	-	CASSLGGGWNTEAFF	TGCGCCAGCAGCTTGGGTGGGGGCTGGAACACTGAAGCTTTCTTT
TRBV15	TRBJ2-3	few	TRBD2	CATSRAGLAGGTDTQYF	TGTGCCACCAGCAGGGCGGGACTAGCGGGGGGTACAGATACGCAGTATTTT
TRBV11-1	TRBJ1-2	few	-	CASSLAPTYPGGYTF	TGTGCCAGCAGCTTAGCGCCGACTTATCCAGGGGGCTACACCTTC
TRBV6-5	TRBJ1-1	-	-	CASSYGDMNTEAFF	TGTGCCAGCAGTTACGGAGATATGAACACTGAAGCTTTCTTT
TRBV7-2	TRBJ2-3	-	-	CASSLARVDTHYF	TGTGCCAGCAGCTTAGCTAGGGTTGATACGCACTATTTT
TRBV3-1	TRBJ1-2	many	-	CASSHRESKRGYTF	TGTGCCAGCAGCCACAGGGAATCGAAAAGAGGCTACACCTTC
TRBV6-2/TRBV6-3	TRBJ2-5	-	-	CASSSSKVLARETQYF	TGTGCCAGCAGTTCCTCCAAGGTCCTAGCTCGGGAGACCCAGTACTTC
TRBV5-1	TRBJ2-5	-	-	CASSLFYSEETQYF	TGCGCCAGCAGCTTGTTCTACAGCGAAGAGACCCAGTACTTC
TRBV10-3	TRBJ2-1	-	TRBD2	CAISEGREGYNEQFF	TGTGCCATCAGCGAGGGGCGGGAGGGCTACAATGAGCAGTTCTTC
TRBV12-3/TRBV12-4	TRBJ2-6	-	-	CASSPRRSGPGANVLTF	TGTGCCAGCAGCCCCAGACGCTCCGGGCCGGGGGCCAACGTCCTGACTTTC
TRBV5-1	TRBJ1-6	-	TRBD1	CASSLRGGHNSPLHF	TGCGCCAGCAGCTTAAGAGGGGGCCATAATTCACCCCTCCACTTT
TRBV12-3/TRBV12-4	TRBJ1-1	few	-	CASIGDTEAFF	TGTGCCAGCATCGGAGACACTGAAGCTTTCTTT
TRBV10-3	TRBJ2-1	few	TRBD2	CAISEGLGTSGGYEQFF	TGTGCCATCAGTGAGGGTCTTGGGACTAGCGGGGGGTATGAGCAGTTCTTC
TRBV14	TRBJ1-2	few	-	CASSQDIKQGDGYTF	TGTGCCAGCAGCCAAGATATCAAACAAGGGGACGGCTACACCTTC
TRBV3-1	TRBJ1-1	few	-	CASSPSFTSHSEAFF	TGTGCCAGCAGCCCCAGTTTCACTTCTCACAGTGAAGCTTTCTTT
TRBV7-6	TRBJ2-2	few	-	CASSLVGGRTGELFF	TGTGCCAGCAGCTTAGTGGGAGGTAGAACCGGGGAGCTGTTTTTT
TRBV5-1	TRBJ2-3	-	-	CASSPLGTQRADTQYF	TGCGCCAGCAGCCCCCTGGGGACACAGAGGGCAGATACGCAGTATTTT
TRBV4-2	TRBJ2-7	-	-	CASSQDLNRALSYEQYF	TGTGCCAGCAGCCAAGACCTGAACAGGGCCCTCTCCTACGAGCAGTACTTC
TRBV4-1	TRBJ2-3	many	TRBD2	CASSQPGLAGRRNTAHSTDTQYF	TGCGCCAGCAGCCAACCGGGACTAGCGGGTCGACGAAATACCGCCCACAGCACAGATACGCAGTATTTT
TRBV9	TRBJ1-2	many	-	CASSVSDSPGYGYTF	TGTGCCAGCAGCGTTTCAGACAGTCCCGGCTATGGCTACACCTTC